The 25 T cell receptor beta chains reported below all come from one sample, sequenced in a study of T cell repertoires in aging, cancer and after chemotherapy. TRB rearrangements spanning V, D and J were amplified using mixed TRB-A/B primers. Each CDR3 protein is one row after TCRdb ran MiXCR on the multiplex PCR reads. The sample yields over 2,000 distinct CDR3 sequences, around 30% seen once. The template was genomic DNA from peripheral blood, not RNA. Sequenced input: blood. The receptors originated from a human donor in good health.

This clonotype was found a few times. CDR3 sequence: CASSLLMTGQASGANVLTF. The CDR3, as DNA: TGTGCCAGCAGTTTATTGATGACAGGCCAAGCCTCTGGGGCCAACGTCCTGACTTTC. The rearrangement links TRBV27 to TRBJ2-6; tentatively, D is TRBD1 (6 bases). Germline CDR1 is MNHEY and CDR2 is SMNVEV (reference sequence). The CDR3 has 19 amino acids. V lost 1 base and J 0 bases, leaving 16 bases between the germline ends.

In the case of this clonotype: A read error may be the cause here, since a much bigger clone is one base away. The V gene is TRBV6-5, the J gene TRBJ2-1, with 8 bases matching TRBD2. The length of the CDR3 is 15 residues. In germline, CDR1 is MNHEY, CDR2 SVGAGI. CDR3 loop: CASSPPSGGYNDQFF. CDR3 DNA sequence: TGTGCCAGCAGTCCTCCTTCGGGAGGGTACAATGATCAGTTCTTC.

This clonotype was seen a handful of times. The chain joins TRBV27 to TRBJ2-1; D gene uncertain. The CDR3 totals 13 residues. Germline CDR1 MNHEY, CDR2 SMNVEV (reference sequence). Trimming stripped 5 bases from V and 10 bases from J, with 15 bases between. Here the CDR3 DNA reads TGTGCCAGCAGTCCCCAGGACCCCAGGGAGCAGTTCTTC. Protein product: CASSPQDPREQFF.

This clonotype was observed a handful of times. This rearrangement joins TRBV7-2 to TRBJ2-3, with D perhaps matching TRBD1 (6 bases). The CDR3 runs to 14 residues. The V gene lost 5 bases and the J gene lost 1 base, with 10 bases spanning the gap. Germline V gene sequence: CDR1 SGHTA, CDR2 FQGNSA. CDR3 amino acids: CASSRQVGTDTQYF. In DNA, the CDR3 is TGTGCCAGCAGCAGACAGGTTGGCACAGATACGCAGTATTTT.

The DNA of the CDR3 is TGTGCCAGCTCACCACTTCTACCGGGCACAGATACGCAGTATTTT. Protein sequence: CASSPLLPGTDTQYF. This chain joins TRBV18 and TRBJ2-3; no reliable D call. The CDR3 has 15 residues. Germline values: CDR1 KGHSH, CDR2 LQKENI. V shed 1 base and J shed 1 base, with 9 bases lying between them.

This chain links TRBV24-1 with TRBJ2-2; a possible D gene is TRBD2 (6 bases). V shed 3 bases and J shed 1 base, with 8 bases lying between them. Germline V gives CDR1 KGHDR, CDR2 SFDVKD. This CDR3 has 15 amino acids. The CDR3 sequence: CATSDRRGNTGELFF. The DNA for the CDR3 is TGTGCCACCAGTGATAGGCGGGGGAACACCGGGGAGCTGTTTTTT.

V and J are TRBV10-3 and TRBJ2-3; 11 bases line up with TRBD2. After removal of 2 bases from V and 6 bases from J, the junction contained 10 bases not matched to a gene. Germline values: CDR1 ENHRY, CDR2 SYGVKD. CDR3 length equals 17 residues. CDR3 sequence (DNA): TGTGCCATCAGTGAGCTTGTTAGCGGGAGGGCAGGGGATACGCAGTATTTT. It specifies CAISELVSGRAGDTQYF.

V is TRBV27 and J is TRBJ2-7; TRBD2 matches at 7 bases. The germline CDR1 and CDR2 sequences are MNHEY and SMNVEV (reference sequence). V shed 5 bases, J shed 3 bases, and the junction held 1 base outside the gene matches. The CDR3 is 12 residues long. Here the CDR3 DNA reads TGTGCCAGCAGTGGGGGGGGCTACGAGCAGTACTTC. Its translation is CASSGGGYEQYF.

The DNA for the CDR3 is TGCAGCGTTGAAGGGTTCAGCGGGGAGCTGTTTTTT. It encodes CSVEGFSGELFF. The genes are TRBV29-1 and TRBJ2-2; D unresolved. This CDR3 comprises 12 residues. Deletions cut 1 base from V and 7 bases from J, with 7 bases between. Germline V gives CDR1 SQVTM, CDR2 ANQGSEA.

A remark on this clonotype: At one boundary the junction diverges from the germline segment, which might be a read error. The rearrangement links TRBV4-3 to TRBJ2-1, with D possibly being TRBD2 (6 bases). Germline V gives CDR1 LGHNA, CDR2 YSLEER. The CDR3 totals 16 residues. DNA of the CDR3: TGTGCCAGCAGCCAAGATTCGGGCGGGACCGACAATGAGCAGTTCTTC. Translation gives CASSQDSGGTDNEQFF.

The CDR3 spells CASSFRYGTGYSYEQYF. In DNA form, the CDR3 reads TGTGCCAGCAGTTTCCGGTACGGGACAGGTTACTCCTACGAGCAGTACTTC. The V gene is TRBV6-2 or TRBV6-3, the J gene TRBJ2-7; TRBD1 matches 8 bases. Germline-derived CDR1 and CDR2 are MNHEY and SVGEGT. The V gene end was trimmed by 4 bases and the J gene end by 0 bases; junction bases not matched to a gene: 11. The CDR3 is 17 amino acids.

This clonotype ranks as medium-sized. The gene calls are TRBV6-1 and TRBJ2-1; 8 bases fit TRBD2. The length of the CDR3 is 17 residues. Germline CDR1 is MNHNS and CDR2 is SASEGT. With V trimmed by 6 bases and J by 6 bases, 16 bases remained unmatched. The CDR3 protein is CASRDLISGRRGNEQFF. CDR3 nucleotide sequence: TGTGCCAGCAGAGACCTCATCAGCGGGAGAAGGGGCAATGAGCAGTTCTTC.

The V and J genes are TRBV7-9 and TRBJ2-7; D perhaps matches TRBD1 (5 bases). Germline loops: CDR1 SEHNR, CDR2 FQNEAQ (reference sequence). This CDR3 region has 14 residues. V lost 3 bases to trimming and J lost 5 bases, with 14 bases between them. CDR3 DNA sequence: TGTGCCAGCAGCTTCCAGGGTCCTGCTCACGAGCAGTACTTC. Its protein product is CASSFQGPAHEQYF. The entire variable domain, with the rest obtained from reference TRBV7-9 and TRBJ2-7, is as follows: DTGVSQNPRHKITKRGQNVTFRCDPISEHNRLYWYRQTLGQGPEFLTYFQNEAQLEKSRLLSDRFSAERPKGSFSTLEIQRTEQGDSAMYLCASSFQGPAHEQYFGPGTRLTVT.

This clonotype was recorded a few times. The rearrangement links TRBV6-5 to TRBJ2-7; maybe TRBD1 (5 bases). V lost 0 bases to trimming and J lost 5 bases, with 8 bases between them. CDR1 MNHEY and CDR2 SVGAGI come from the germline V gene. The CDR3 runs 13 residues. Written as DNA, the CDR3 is TGTGCCAGCAGTTACTCGCCCAGGGACGAGCAGTACTTC. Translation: CASSYSPRDEQYF.

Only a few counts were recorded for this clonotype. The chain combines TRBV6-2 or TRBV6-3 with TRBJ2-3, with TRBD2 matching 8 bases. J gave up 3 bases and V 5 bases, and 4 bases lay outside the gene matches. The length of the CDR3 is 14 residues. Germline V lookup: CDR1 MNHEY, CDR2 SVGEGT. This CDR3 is CASSSGRETDTQYF. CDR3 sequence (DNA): TGTGCCAGCAGTAGCGGGAGAGAGACAGATACGCAGTATTTT.

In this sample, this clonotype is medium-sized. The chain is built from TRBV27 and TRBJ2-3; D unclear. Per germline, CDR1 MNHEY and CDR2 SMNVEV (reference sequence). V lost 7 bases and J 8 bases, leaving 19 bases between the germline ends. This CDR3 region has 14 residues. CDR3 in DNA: TGTGCCAGCACTCACACGGCCACCTCAATTACGCAGTATTTT. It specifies CASTHTATSITQYF.

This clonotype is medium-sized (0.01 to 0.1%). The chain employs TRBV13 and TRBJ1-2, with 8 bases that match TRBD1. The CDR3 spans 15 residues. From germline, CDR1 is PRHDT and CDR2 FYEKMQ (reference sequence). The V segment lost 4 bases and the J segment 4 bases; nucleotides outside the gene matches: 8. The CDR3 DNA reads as TGTGCCAGCAGCTCGGGGACAGGAGTACTCTATGGCTACACCTTC. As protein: CASSSGTGVLYGYTF.

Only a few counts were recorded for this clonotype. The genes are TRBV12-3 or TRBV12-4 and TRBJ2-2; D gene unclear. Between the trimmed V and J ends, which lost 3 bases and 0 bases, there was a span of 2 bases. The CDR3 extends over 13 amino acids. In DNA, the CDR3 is TGTGCCAGCAGTTTTTCGAACACCGGGGAGCTGTTTTTT. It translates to CASSFSNTGELFF.

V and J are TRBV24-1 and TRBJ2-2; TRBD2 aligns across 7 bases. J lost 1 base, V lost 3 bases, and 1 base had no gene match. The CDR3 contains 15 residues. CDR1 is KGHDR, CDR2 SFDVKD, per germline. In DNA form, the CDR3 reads TGTGCCACCAGTGATAAGCGGGGGAACACCGGGGAGCTGTTTTTT. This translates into CATSDKRGNTGELFF.

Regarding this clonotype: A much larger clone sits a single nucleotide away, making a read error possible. Here the CDR3 reads CASSPRLALPYEKYF. CDR3 sequence (DNA): TGTGCCAGCAGCCCCAGGTTGGCTCTACCCTACGAGAAGTACTTC. The V call is TRBV7-6, the J call TRBJ2-7; unclear D gene. From germline, CDR1 is SGHVS and CDR2 FNYEAQ. This CDR3 is 15 amino acids long. Drawing the rest from reference TRBV7-6 and TRBJ2-7, the complete variable domain is GAGVSQSPRYKVTKRGQDVALRCDPISGHVSLYWYRQALGQGPEFLTYFNYEAQQDKSGLPNDRFSAERPEGSISTLTIQRTEQRDSAMYRCASSPRLALPYEKYFGPGTRLTVT.

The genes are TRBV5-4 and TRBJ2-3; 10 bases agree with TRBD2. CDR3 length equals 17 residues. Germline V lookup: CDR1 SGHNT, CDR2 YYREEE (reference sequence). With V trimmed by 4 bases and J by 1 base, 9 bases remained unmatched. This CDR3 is CASSGRLGTSGTDTQYF. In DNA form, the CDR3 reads TGTGCCAGCAGCGGACGACTCGGGACTAGCGGCACAGATACGCAGTATTTT.

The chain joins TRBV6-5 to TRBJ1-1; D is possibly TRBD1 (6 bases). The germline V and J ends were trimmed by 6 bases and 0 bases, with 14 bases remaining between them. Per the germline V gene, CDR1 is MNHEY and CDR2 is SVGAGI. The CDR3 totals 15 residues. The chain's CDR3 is CASRDTGHLNTEAFF. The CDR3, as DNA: TGTGCCAGCAGAGACACGGGACATTTGAACACTGAAGCTTTCTTT.

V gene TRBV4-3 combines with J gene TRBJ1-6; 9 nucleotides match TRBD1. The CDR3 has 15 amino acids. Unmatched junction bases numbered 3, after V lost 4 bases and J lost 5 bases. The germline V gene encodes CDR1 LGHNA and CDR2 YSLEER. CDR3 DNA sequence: TGCGCCAGCAGCCTCCGGGACAGGGATAATTCACCCCTCCACTTT. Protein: CASSLRDRDNSPLHF.

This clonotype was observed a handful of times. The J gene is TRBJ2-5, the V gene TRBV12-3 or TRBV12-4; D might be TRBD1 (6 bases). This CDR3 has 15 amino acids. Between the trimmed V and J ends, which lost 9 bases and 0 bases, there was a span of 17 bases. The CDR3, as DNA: TGTGCCAGTTCCGGACAGAAATCCTACCAAGAGACCCAGTACTTC. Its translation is CASSGQKSYQETQYF.

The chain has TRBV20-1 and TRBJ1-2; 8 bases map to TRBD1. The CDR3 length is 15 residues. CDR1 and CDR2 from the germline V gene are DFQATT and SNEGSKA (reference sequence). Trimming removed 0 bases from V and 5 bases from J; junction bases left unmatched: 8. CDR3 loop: CSARDMETGDYGYTF. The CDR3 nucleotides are TGCAGTGCTAGAGATATGGAGACAGGGGATTATGGCTACACCTTC.